The 13 T cell receptor beta chains below all came from one sample that was sequenced in a study of blood T cell repertoires in COVID-19. Some clones are missing from TCRdb's copy, which holds only in-frame ones; the method was immunoSEQ multiplex PCR. Here the sample spans a few hundred thousand clones, about 90% being singletons. Sample: peripheral blood. The receptor set was obtained from a man in his sixties with acute or convalescent COVID-19.

This clone was found once. This chain connects TRBV19 to TRBJ2-3, with 14 bases lining up with TRBD2. With V trimmed by 3 bases and J by 1 base, 3 bases remained unmatched. The length of the CDR3 is 17 residues. The germline V gene encodes CDR1 LNHDA and CDR2 SQIVND (reference sequence). CDR3 amino acids: CASSIRLAGGRTDTQYF. The CDR3 nucleotides read TGTGCCAGTAGTATCCGACTAGCGGGAGGGCGCACAGATACGCAGTATTTT.

V is TRBV7-9 and J is TRBJ2-7; D is undetermined. Germline CDR1 reads SEHNR; CDR2 reads FQNEAQ (reference sequence). V was cut by 5 bases and J by 7 bases, with 9 bases left in between. There are 11 residues in the CDR3. This CDR3 reads CASSRYWEQYF. The CDR3 nucleotides read TGTGCCAGCAGCCGTTACTGGGAGCAGTACTTC.

V gene TRBV28 combines with J gene TRBJ1-2, with a tentative D call TRBD1 (6 bases). V was pared by 1 base and J by 8 bases, with 17 bases between. This CDR3 is 15 amino acids long. CDR1 is MDHEN, CDR2 SYDVKM, per germline. This CDR3 reads CASSLLGYRGGGYTF. For the CDR3, the DNA is TGTGCCAGCAGTTTATTAGGGTATAGGGGGGGAGGCTACACCTTC.

The chain recombines TRBV15 with TRBJ2-2; the D gene is possibly TRBD2 (6 bases). Trimming pared 0 bases from V and 2 bases from J, leaving 13 bases between. CDR1 and CDR2 (germline): LNHNV, YYDKDF (reference sequence). The CDR3 loop spans 17 amino acids. As DNA, the CDR3 is TGTGCCACCAGCAGAGATTTAGGCGGGGTAAACACCGGGGAGCTGTTTTTT. Amino acids: CATSRDLGGVNTGELFF.

The V and J genes are TRBV10-3 and TRBJ1-3, with TRBD1 identical over 7 bases. The CDR3 covers 15 residues. Trimming cost V 2 bases and J 4 bases; bases outside gene matches: 5. The germline V gene encodes CDR1 ENHRY and CDR2 SYGVKD. CDR3 DNA: TGTGCCATCAGTGAGCCACAGGGGATGGGAAACACCATATATTTT. Translating gives CAISEPQGMGNTIYF.

V gene TRBV12-3 or TRBV12-4 combines with J gene TRBJ2-2; possibly TRBD2 for D (5 bases). The V end was cut by 4 bases, the J end by 8 bases, with 8 bases between. This CDR3 comprises 12 residues. The CDR3: CASSWERGELFF. CDR3 DNA: TGTGCCAGCAGTTGGGAGAGAGGGGAGCTGTTTTTT.

The chain carries TRBV6-5 and TRBJ2-4, with D tentatively TRBD2 (6 bases). The V gene lost 5 bases and the J gene lost 5 bases, with 13 bases spanning the gap. This CDR3 is 14 amino acids long. Germline CDR1 is MNHEY and CDR2 is SVGAGI. The CDR3 DNA reads as TGTGCCAGCAGTCCTTCCGGGAGACAAAACATTCAGTACTTC. Amino acid sequence: CASSPSGRQNIQYF.

This chain links TRBV12-3 or TRBV12-4 with TRBJ2-7; D unclear. Trimming took off 2 bases at V and 6 bases at J, with 11 bases between the two ends. This CDR3 has 13 residues. The CDR3 DNA is TGTGCCAGCAGTTTAAAGTCTAACAGCGAGCAGTACTTC. Translated, it gives CASSLKSNSEQYF.

This chain uses TRBV21-1 with TRBJ1-4. TRBV21-1 is deemed a pseudogene. The CDR3 totals 13 residues. The DNA of the CDR3 is TGTGCCAGCAGAACGGGACTCCGTGAAAAACTGTTTTTT. Encoded protein: CASRTGLREKLFF.

In DNA, the CDR3 is TGTGCCAGCAGCCAAGATCCTAGCGGGAGTAGTGGTACGCAGTATTTT. Amino acids: CASSQDPSGSSGTQYF. This chain joins TRBV3-1 (or the pseudogene TRBV3-2) and TRBJ2-3; 10 bases are shared with TRBD2. CDR1 is LGHDT, CDR2 YNNKEL, per germline (reference sequence). After removal of 0 bases from V and 8 bases from J, the junction contained 8 bases not matched to a gene. This CDR3 spans 16 amino acids.

V and J are TRBV10-1 and TRBJ1-2; D is undetermined. Germline lookup yields CDR1 WNHNN and CDR2 SYGVQD (reference sequence). Trimming cost V 3 bases and J 4 bases, with 12 bases left between them. The CDR3 length is 14 residues. The CDR3 region is CASSERRVPYGYTF. The CDR3 DNA reads TGCGCCAGCAGTGAAAGGAGGGTACCCTATGGCTACACCTTC.

V gene TRBV3-1 (or the pseudogene TRBV3-2) combines with J gene TRBJ2-7, with D perhaps matching TRBD1 (6 bases). Germline V gene sequence: CDR1 LGHDT, CDR2 YNNKEL (reference sequence). This CDR3 comprises 14 residues. With 5 bases removed from V and 2 bases from J, the gap between germline ends came to 13 bases. The CDR3 spells CASSNTGQTYEQYF. The CDR3 coding sequence is TGTGCCAGCAGCAATACAGGGCAGACCTACGAGCAGTACTTC.

This clone was seen a single time. This rearrangement joins TRBV27 to TRBJ1-1, with a weak D call TRBD1 (5 bases). The germline V gene encodes CDR1 MNHEY and CDR2 SMNVEV (reference sequence). The CDR3 is made up of 14 amino acids. Trimming shortened V by 5 bases and J by 5 bases, and 15 bases separated the two germline ends. CDR3 bases: TGTGCCAGCAGTAACGGACAACTCGGGACTGAAGCTTTCTTT. It translates to CASSNGQLGTEAFF.